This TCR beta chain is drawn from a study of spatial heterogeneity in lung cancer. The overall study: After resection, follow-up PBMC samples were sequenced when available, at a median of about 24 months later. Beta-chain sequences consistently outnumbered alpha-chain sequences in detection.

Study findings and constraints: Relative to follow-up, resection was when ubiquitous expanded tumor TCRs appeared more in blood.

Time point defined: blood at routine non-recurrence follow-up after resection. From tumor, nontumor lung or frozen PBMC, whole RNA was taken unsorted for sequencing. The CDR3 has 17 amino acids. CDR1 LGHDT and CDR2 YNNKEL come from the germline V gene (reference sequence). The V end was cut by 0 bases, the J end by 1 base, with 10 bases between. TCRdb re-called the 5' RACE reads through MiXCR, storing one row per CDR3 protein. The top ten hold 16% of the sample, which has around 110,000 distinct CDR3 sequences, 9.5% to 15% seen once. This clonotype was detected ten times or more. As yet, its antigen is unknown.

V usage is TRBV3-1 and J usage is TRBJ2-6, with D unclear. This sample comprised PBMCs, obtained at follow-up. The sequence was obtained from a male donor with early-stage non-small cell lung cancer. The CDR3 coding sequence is TGTGCCAGCAGCCAAGAGCTGTTGGGGTCTGGGGCCAACGTCCTGACTTTC. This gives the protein CASSQELLGSGANVLTF.